This record concerns one T cell receptor (beta chain) sequence. This record comes from a study of long-term antiretroviral therapy in people with HIV. This CDR3 spans 14 amino acids. V was cut by 4 bases and J by 5 bases, with 15 bases left in between. The germline gives CDR1 SGHDT, CDR2 YYEEEE. Investigators performed immunoSEQ version v3.0 at survey level. Method: immunoSEQ multiplex PCR; TCRdb's copy keeps in-frame clones and lacks some. The sample has about 35,000 clones, around 82% seen once. The receptor was isolated from a man aged 18-30 years with HIV. V usage is TRBV5-6 and J usage is TRBJ1-1; perhaps TRBD1 as D (6 bases). The sequencing here drew on unsorted PBMCs, taken 0.3 years after starting antiretroviral therapy. The CDR3 reads CASSIVGGGTEAFF. The CDR3 nucleotides are TGTGCCAGCAGCATCGTAGGGGGGGGGACTGAAGCTTTCTTT. Using reference TRBV5-6 and TRBJ1-1 for the parts outside the CDR3, the full variable domain is DAGVTQSPTHLIKTRGQQVTLRCSPKSGHDTVSWYQQALGQGPQFIFQYYEEEERQRGNFPDRFSGHQFPNYSSELNVNALLLGDSALYLCASSIVGGGTEAFFGQGTRLTVV.